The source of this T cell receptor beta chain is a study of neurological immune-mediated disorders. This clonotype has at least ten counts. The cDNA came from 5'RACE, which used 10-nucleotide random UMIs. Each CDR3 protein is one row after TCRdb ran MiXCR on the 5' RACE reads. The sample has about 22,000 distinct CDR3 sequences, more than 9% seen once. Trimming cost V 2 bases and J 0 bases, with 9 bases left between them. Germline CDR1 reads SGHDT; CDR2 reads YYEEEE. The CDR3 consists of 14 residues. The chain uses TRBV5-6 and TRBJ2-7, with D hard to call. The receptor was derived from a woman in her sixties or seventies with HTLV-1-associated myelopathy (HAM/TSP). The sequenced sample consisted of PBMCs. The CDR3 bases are TGTGCCAGCAGCTTCGGTGCAGGCTCCTACGAGCAGTACTTC. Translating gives CASSFGAGSYEQYF.